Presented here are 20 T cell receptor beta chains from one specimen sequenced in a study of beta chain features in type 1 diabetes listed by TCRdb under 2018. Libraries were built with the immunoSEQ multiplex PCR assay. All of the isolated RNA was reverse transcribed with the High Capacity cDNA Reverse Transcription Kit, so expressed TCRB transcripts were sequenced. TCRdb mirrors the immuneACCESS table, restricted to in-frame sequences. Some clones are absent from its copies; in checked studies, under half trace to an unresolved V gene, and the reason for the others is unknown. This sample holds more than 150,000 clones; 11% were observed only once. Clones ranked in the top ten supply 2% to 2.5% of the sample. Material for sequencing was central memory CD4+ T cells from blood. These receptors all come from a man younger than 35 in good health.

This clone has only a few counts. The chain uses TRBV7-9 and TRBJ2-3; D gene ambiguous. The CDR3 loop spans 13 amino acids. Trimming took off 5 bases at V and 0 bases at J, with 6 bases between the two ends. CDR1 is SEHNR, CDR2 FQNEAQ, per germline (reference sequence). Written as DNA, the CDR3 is TGTGCCAGCAGCGGATACAGCACAGATACGCAGTATTTT. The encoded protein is CASSGYSTDTQYF.

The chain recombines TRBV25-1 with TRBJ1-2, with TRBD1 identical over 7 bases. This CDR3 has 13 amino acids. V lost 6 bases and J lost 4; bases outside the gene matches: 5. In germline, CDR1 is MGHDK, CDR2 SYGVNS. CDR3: CASRPTGSYGYTF. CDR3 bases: TGTGCCAGCAGGCCGACAGGGTCCTATGGCTACACCTTC.

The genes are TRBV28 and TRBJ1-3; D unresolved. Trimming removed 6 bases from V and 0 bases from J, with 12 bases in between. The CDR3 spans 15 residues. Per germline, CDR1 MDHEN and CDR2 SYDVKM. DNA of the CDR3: TGTGCCAGCAGATCATTGGATAGCTCTGGAAACACCATATATTTT. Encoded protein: CASRSLDSSGNTIYF.

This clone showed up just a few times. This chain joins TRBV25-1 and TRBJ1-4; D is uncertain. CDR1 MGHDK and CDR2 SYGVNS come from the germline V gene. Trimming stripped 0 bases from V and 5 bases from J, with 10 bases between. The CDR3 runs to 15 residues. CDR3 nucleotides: TGTGCCAGCAGTGAATATTTGGGGAGAAATGAAAAACTGTTTTTT. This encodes CASSEYLGRNEKLFF.

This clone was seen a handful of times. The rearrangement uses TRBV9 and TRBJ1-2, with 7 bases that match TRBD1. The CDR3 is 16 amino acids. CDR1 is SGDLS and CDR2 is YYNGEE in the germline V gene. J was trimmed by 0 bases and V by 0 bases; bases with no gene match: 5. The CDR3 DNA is TGTGCCAGCAGCGTAGACCAGGGACAGACTAACTATGGCTACACCTTC. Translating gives CASSVDQGQTNYGYTF.

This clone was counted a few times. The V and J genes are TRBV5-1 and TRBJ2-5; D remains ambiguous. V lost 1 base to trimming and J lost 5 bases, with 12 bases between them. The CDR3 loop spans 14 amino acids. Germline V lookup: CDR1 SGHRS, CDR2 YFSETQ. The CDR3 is CASSLKDSRETQYF. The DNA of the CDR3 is TGCGCCAGCAGCTTGAAAGATAGCAGGGAGACCCAGTACTTC.

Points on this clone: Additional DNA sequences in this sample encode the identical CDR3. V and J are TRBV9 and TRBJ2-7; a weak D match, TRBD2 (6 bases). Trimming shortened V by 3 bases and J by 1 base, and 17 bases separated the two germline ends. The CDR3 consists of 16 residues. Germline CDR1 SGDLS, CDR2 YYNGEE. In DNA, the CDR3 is TGTGCCAGCAGCGCCAGTCCGGGGGTCGGATCCTACGAGCAGTACTTC. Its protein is CASSASPGVGSYEQYF.

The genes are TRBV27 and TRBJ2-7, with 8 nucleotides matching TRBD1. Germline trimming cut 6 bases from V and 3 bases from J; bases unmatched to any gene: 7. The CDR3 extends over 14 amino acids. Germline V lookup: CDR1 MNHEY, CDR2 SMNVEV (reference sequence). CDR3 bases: TGTGCCAGCAGATTCACAGGGGGGAGCTACGAGCAGTACTTC. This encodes CASRFTGGSYEQYF.

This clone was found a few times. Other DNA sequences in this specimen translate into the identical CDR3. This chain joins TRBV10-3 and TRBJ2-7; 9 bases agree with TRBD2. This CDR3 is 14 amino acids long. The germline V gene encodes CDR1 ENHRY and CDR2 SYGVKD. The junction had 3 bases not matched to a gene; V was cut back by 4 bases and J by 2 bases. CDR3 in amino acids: CAISVASGAYEQYF. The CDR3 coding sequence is TGTGCCATCAGTGTGGCTAGCGGGGCCTACGAGCAGTACTTC.

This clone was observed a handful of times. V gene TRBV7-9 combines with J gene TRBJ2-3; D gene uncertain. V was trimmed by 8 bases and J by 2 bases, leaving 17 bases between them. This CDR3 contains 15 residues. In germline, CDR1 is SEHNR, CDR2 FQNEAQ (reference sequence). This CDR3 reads CASARARGDTDTQYF. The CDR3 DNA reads TGTGCCAGCGCTAGGGCCCGTGGGGACACAGATACGCAGTATTTT.

CDR3 nucleotide sequence: TGTGCCAGCATCAAGAGGGCAGGCACTGAAGCTTTCTTT. Translated: CASIKRAGTEAFF. The chain has TRBV7-2 and TRBJ1-1; no firm D call. V lost 7 bases, J lost 4 bases, and 13 bases lay in between. Germline values: CDR1 SGHTA, CDR2 FQGNSA. CDR3 length equals 13 residues.

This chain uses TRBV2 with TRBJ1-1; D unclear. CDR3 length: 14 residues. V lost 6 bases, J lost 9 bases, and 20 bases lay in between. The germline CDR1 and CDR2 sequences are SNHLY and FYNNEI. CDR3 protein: CASSWSRRRGKAFF. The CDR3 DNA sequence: TGTGCCAGCAGCTGGTCCCGACGGCGGGGTAAAGCTTTCTTT.

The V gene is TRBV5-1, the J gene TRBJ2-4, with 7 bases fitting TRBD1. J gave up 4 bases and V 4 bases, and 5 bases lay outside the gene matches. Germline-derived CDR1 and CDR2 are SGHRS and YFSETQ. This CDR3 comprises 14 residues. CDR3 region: CASSPGTEKNIQYF. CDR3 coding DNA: TGCGCCAGCAGCCCCGGGACAGAGAAAAACATTCAGTACTTC.

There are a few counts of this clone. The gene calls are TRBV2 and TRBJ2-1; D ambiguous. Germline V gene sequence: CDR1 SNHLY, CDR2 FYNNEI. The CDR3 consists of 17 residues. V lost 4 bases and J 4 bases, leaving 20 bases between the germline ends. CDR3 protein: CASSGTLTRHLYNEQFF. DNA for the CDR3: TGTGCCAGCAGTGGGACCTTGACAAGGCACCTATACAATGAGCAGTTCTTC.

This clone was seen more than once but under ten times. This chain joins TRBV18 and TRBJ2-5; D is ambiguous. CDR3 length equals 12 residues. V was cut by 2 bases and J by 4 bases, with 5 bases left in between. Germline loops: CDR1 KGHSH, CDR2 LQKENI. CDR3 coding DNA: TGTGCCAGCTCACCAATTGGAGAGACCCAGTACTTC. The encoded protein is CASSPIGETQYF.

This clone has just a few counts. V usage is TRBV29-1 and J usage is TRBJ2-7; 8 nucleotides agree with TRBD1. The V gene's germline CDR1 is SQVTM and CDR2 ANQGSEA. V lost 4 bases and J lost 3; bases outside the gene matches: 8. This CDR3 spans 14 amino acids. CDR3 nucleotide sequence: TGCAGCGTTGCTACCGGGACAGGTATCTACGAGCAGTACTTC. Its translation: CSVATGTGIYEQYF.

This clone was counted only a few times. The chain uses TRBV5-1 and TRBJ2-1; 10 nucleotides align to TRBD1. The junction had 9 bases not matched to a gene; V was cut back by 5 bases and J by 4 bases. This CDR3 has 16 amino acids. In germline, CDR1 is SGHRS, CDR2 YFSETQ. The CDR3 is CASRYGGTGVYNEQFF. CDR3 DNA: TGCGCCAGCAGATACGGCGGGACAGGGGTTTACAATGAGCAGTTCTTC.

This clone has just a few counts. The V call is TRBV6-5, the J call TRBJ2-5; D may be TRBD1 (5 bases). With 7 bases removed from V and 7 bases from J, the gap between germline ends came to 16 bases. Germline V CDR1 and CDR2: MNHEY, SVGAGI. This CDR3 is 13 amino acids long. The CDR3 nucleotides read TGTGCCAGCACCCCGTCCAGGGAATCGACCCAGTACTTC. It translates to CASTPSRESTQYF.

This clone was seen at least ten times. Written as DNA, the CDR3 is TGTGCCAGCAGTGAAAGCGGGAGTCAGTTCTTC. It encodes CASSESGSQFF. The V and J genes are TRBV2 and TRBJ2-1; TRBD2 agrees at 8 bases. Germline CDR1 SNHLY, CDR2 FYNNEI. V lost 2 bases to trimming and J lost 13 bases; unmatched junction nucleotides: 1. The CDR3 covers 11 residues. Full variable domain (outside the CDR3, taken from reference TRBV2 and TRBJ2-1): EPEVTQTPSHQVTQMGQEVILRCVPISNHLYFYWYRQILGQKVEFLVSFYNNEISEKSEIFDDQFSVERPDGSNFTLKIRSTKLEDSAMYFCASSESGSQFFGPGTRLTVL.

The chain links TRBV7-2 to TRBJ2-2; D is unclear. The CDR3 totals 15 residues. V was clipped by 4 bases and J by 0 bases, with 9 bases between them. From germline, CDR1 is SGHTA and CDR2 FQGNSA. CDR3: CASSYRSANTGELFF. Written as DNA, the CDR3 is TGTGCCAGCAGCTACCGCAGCGCGAACACCGGGGAGCTGTTTTTT.